The rows below give T cell receptor beta chains drawn from one sample of a study of graft-versus-host responses after intestinal transplantation. No antigen is known for these receptors. The assay was immunoSEQ multiplex PCR, and TCRdb's table has in-frame clones only and misses some. In the table there are about 86,000 clones, 88% of which are singletons. This specimen consisted of unstimulated CD4+ T cells sorted from spleen or lymph node cells, obtained before transplant. These receptors were collected from a human donor who was the organ donor for an intestinal transplant. The conserved cysteine and the conserved F or W are not part of the CDR3 here. Each record gives: J gene, V gene, CDR3 protein.

j_call: TRBJ2-7
v_call: TRBV7-2
cdr3_aa: ASSQGGYRYEQY

j_call: TRBJ2-1
v_call: TRBV9
cdr3_aa: ASSVGTASYNEQF

j_call: TRBJ1-2
v_call: TRBV6-5
cdr3_aa: ASSSTGGRGYT

j_call: TRBJ2-1
v_call: TRBV7-2
cdr3_aa: ASSSGRSSFYNEQF

j_call: TRBJ2-7
v_call: TRBV7-3
cdr3_aa: ASSLSGGSSYEQY

j_call: TRBJ2-2
v_call: TRBV7-8
cdr3_aa: ASSSVGPGELF

j_call: TRBJ2-2
v_call: TRBV9
cdr3_aa: ASSASGGYTGELF

j_call: TRBJ2-7
v_call: TRBV28
cdr3_aa: ASSPSASPRGYEQY

j_call: TRBJ2-2
v_call: TRBV12-5
cdr3_aa: ASGLVPGRVGTGELF

j_call: TRBJ2-1
v_call: TRBV5-5
cdr3_aa: ASSLVFRLAGGPGVQF

j_call: TRBJ2-7
v_call: TRBV27
cdr3_aa: ASSPLRQVGTYEQY

j_call: TRBJ2-1
v_call: TRBV11-2
cdr3_aa: ASSLTGNNEQF

j_call: TRBJ2-3
v_call: TRBV9
cdr3_aa: ASSVGSSVADTQY

j_call: TRBJ2-7
v_call: TRBV4-1
cdr3_aa: ASSQYRDRGYEQY

j_call: TRBJ2-5
v_call: TRBV27
cdr3_aa: ASSFRGETQY

j_call: TRBJ1-6
v_call: TRBV7-9
cdr3_aa: ASSREGSPLH

j_call: TRBJ2-1
v_call: TRBV11-2
cdr3_aa: ASSPMGLAERNEQF

j_call: TRBJ1-4
v_call: TRBV5-1
cdr3_aa: ASSRGQNNEKLF

j_call: TRBJ2-1
v_call: TRBV29-1
cdr3_aa: SVAFRALYNEQF

j_call: TRBJ2-7
v_call: TRBV13
cdr3_aa: ASSSAIAGVSYEQY

j_call: TRBJ1-2
v_call: TRBV6-1
cdr3_aa: ASSASGTAHYGYT

j_call: TRBJ2-3
v_call: TRBV9
cdr3_aa: ASSVAGVGTDTQY

j_call: TRBJ2-7
v_call: TRBV2
cdr3_aa: AGLLGIGGEQY

j_call: TRBJ2-7
v_call: TRBV5-1
cdr3_aa: ASSLTSGGPYEQY

j_call: TRBJ2-7
v_call: TRBV19
cdr3_aa: ASTGGTSGMYEQY

j_call: TRBJ1-1
v_call: TRBV7-9
cdr3_aa: ASSLGPGQGAF

j_call: TRBJ1-4
v_call: TRBV5-1
cdr3_aa: ASSPAGLVEKLF

j_call: TRBJ2-4
v_call: TRBV7-3
cdr3_aa: ASSAPLSGGSNIQY

j_call: TRBJ2-7
v_call: TRBV28
cdr3_aa: ASRVGSGDYEQY

j_call: TRBJ2-2
v_call: TRBV7-3
cdr3_aa: ASRVGEGTGELF

j_call: TRBJ2-2
v_call: TRBV2
cdr3_aa: ASSEAWGLGELF

j_call: TRBJ2-5
v_call: TRBV5-4
cdr3_aa: ASSLMTGGETQY

j_call: TRBJ1-2
v_call: TRBV5-8
cdr3_aa: ASGRGQGAPNYGYT